This T cell receptor beta chain derives from a study of blood T cell repertoires in COVID-19. Study details: Both acute and convalescent COVID-19 samples were obtained from the United States, Italy and Spain. PBMCs, B-cell-depleted T cells, or T cells provided the cDNA or gDNA that made up the material.

This CDR3 is 16 amino acids long. Trimming removed 4 bases from V and 1 base from J; junction bases left unmatched: 6. In germline, CDR1 is LNHDA, CDR2 SQIVND (reference sequence). Some clones are missing from TCRdb's copy, which holds only in-frame ones; the method was immunoSEQ multiplex PCR. The sample holds 96,000 or so clones; about four fifths are singletons and the top ten take less than 6%. Enrolled during active infection, Seattle patients were then followed longitudinally. The chain combines TRBV19 with TRBJ2-3; 9 nucleotides line up with TRBD1. The clonotype was recovered from a man older than 75 with COVID-19, enrolled during active disease. Material: peripheral blood. This chain's CDR3 is CASSTQQGAGTDTQYF. In DNA, the CDR3 is TGTGCCAGTAGTACCCAACAGGGGGCGGGCACAGATACGCAGTATTTT.